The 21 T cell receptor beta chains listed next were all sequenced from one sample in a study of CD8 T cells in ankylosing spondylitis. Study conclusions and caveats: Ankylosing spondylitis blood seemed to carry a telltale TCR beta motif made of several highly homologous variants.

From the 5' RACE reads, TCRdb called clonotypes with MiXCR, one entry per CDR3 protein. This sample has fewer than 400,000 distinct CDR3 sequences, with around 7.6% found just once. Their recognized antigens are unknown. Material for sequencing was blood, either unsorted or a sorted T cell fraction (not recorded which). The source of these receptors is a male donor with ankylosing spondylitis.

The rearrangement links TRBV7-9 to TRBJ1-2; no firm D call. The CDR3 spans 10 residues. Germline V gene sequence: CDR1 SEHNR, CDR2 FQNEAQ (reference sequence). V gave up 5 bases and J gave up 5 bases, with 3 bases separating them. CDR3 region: CASSQYGYTF. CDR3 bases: TGTGCCAGCAGCCAGTATGGCTACACCTTC.

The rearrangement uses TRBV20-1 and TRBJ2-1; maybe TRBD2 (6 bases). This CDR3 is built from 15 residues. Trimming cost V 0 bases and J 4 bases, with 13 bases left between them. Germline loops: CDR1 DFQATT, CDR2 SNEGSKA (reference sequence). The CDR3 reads CSARDPRGGYNEQFF. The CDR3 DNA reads TGCAGTGCTAGAGATCCCCGCGGAGGGTACAATGAGCAGTTCTTC.

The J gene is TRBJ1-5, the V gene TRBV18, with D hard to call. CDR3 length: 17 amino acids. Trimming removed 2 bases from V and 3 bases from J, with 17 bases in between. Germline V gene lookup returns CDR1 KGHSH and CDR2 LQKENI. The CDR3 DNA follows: TGTGCCAGCTCACCAAGTTTCTTCGCTAGGCTCAATCAGCCCCAGCATTTT. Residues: CASSPSFFARLNQPQHF.

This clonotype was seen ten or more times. In nucleotides, the CDR3 is TGCAGCGTGGAAACAGGACAGGGGGCGTTTGAGCAGTACTTC. It is translated as CSVETGQGAFEQYF. The rearrangement joins TRBV29-1 to TRBJ2-7; 11 bases are a match to TRBD1. The J segment lost 7 bases and the V segment lost 6 bases, leaving 11 bases of the junction unmatched. The CDR3 is 14 residues long. The germline gives CDR1 SQVTM, CDR2 ANQGSEA.

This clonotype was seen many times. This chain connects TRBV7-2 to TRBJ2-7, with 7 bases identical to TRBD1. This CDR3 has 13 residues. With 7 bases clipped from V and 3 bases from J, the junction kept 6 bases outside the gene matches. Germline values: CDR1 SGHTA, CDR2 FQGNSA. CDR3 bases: TGTGCCAGCAAGTTACAGGGGAACTACGAGCAGTACTTC. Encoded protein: CASKLQGNYEQYF.

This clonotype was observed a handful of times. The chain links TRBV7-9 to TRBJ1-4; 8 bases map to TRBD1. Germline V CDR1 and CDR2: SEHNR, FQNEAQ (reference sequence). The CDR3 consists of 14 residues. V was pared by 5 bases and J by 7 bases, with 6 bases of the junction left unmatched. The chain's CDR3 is CASSQTGVGEKLFF. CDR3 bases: TGTGCCAGCAGCCAGACAGGGGTCGGTGAAAAACTGTTTTTT.

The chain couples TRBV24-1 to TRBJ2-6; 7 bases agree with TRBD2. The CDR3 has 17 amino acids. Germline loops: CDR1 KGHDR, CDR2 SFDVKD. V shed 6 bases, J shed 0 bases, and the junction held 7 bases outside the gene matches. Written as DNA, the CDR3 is TGTGCCACCAGTCCCGGGAGGACCAGCTCTGGGGCCAACGTCCTGACTTTC. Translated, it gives CATSPGRTSSGANVLTF.

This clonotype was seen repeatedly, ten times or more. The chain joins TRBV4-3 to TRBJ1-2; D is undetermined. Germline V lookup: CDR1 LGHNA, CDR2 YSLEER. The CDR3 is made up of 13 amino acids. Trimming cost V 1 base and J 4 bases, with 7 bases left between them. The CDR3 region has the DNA TGCGCCAGCAGCCAAGTTGGTGGCTATGGCTACACCTTC. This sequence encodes CASSQVGGYGYTF.

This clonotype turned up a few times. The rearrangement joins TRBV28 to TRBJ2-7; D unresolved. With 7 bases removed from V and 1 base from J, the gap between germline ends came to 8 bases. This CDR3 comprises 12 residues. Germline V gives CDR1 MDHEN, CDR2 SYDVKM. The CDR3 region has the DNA TGTGCCAGCATTTCAGAGTCCTACGAGCAGTACTTC. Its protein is CASISESYEQYF.

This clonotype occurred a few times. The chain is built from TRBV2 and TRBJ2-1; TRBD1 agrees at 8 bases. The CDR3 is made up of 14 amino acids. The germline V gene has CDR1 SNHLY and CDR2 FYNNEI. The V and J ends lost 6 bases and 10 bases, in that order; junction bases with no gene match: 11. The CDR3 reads CASRPDRALLEQFF. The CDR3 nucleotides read TGTGCCAGCAGACCGGACAGGGCCCTACTCGAGCAGTTCTTC.

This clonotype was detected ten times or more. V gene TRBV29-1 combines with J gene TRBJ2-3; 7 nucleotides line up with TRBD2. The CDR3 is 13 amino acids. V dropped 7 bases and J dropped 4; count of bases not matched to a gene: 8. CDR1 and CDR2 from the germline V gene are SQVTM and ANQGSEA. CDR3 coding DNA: TGCAGCGCCGGGACTACAACTGCAGATACGCAGTATTTT. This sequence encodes CSAGTTTADTQYF.

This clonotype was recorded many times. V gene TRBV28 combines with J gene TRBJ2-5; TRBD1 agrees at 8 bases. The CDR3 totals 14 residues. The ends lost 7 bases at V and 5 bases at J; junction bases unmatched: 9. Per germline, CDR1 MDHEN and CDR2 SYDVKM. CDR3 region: CASTIQGDGETQYF. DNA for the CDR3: TGTGCCAGCACCATACAGGGGGACGGGGAGACCCAGTACTTC.

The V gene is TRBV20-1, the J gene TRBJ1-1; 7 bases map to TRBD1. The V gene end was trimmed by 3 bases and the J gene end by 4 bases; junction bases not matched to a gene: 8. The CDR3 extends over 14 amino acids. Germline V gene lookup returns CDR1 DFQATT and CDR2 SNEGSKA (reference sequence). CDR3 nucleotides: TGCAGTGCTAGTTACAGGGGCTTCGGCACTGAAGCTTTCTTT. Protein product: CSASYRGFGTEAFF.

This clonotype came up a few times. The CDR3 DNA sequence: TGTGCCAGCAGGCCGGGACAGGGAACTAATGAAAAACTGTTTTTT. This sequence encodes CASRPGQGTNEKLFF. The chain uses TRBV12-3 or TRBV12-4 and TRBJ1-4, with 9 bases lining up with TRBD1. This CDR3 comprises 15 residues. V dropped 6 bases and J dropped 1; count of bases not matched to a gene: 3.

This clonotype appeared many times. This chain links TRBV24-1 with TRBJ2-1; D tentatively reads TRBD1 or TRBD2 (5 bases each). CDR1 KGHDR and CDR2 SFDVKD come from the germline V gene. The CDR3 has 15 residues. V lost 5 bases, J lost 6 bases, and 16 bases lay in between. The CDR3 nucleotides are TGTGCCACCAGTGCCGGGACGGGAAGAGTCAATGAGCAGTTCTTC. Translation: CATSAGTGRVNEQFF.

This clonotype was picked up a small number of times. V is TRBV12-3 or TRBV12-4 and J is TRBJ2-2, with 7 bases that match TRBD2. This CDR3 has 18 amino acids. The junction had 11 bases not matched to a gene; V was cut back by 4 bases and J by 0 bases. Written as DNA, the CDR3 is TGTGCCAGCAGTTCCTACGCAGGGCTAGCGGCGAACACCGGGGAGCTGTTTTTT. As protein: CASSSYAGLAANTGELFF.

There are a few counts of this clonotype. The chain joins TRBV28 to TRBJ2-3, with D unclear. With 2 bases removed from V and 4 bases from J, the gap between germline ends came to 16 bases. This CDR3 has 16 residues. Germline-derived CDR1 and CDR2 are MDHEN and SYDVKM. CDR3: CASSLRPVVLADTQYF. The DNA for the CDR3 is TGTGCCAGCAGTTTACGGCCGGTGGTGTTGGCAGATACGCAGTATTTT.

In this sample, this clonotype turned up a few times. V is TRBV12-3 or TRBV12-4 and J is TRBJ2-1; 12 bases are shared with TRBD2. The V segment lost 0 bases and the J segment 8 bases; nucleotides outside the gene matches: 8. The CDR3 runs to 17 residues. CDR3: CASSLAPSGRALDEQFF. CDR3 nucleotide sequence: TGTGCCAGCAGTTTAGCGCCTAGCGGGAGGGCCCTCGATGAGCAGTTCTTC.

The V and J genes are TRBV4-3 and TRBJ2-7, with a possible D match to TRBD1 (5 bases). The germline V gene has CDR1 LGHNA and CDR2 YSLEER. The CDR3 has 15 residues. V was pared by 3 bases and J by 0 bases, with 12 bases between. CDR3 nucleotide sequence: TGCGCCAGCAGCCAGACATCCCAGGGCTCCTACGAGCAGTACTTC. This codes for CASSQTSQGSYEQYF.

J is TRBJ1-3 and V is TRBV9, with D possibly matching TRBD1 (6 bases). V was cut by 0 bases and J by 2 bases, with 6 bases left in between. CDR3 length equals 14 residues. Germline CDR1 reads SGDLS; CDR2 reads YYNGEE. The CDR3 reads CASSVAGAGNTIYF. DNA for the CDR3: TGTGCCAGCAGCGTAGCAGGGGCTGGAAACACCATATATTTT.

This chain's CDR3 is CASSPSHNQPQHF. The CDR3 DNA reads as TGTGCCAGCTCACCATCCCACAATCAGCCCCAGCATTTT. The rearrangement links TRBV18 to TRBJ1-5; D is unclear. Germline assignment: CDR1 KGHSH and CDR2 LQKENI. V was cut by 2 bases and J by 3 bases, with 5 bases left in between. This CDR3 comprises 13 residues.